The T cell receptor beta chain described here comes from a study of cytomegalovirus exposure and HLA in healthy donors. Points from the study as a whole: The authors considered a cluster of highly shared sequence variants likely to be a sequencing artifact. CMV serostatus was the sole immune exposure data available. Earlier analysis yielded a pattern in which most TCR beta V segments were productive about 90% or about 30% of the time.

This clone was seen once. Its antigen is currently unknown. The ends were cut back, 4 bases at V and 0 bases at J, with 10 bases in the middle. The germline gives CDR1 SNHLY, CDR2 FYNNEI. The CDR3 spans 15 residues. Primers: 60 Vbeta forward and 13 Jbeta reverse. The repertoire was sequenced with immunoSEQ multiplex PCR; TCRdb's copy has only in-frame clones and lacks some. This repertoire shows roughly 160,000 clones, roughly 75% found once; its top ten account for more than 2.5%. V usage is TRBV2 and J usage is TRBJ1-5, with a tentative D call TRBD1 (6 bases). Sequences were obtained from PBMCs. The TCR was taken from a female donor in good health and CMV-seronegative. The CDR3 DNA reads as TGTGCCAGCAGTGTCACAGGGTATAGCAATCAGCCCCAGCATTTT. As protein: CASSVTGYSNQPQHF.